Listed below are T cell receptor beta chains from one sample, sequenced in a study of cytomegalovirus exposure and HLA in healthy donors. Sequenced by immunoSEQ multiplex PCR; TCRdb stores in-frame clones only, minus some. The data contain about 210,000 clones, around 80% of them seen just once; the ten biggest clones take up about 0.45%. The sequencing sample was made of PBMCs. The receptor source for this set is a boy aged 10-17 years in good health and CMV-seronegative. Both conserved end residues are part of each CDR3. A D gene is named only where the DNA matches it firmly. For some rows the clone size is stated as once, few or many, or as a class when expanded; others skip it.

>NA|TRBV2|NA|TRBJ2-7
TGTGCCAGCTCCCCCTCCGGACAGTACTACGAGCAGTACTTC
CASSPSGQYYEQYF
>NA|TRBV6-1|NA|TRBJ2-4
TGTGCCAGCAGCCTGACAGGGAGGCAAAACATTCAGTACTTC
CASSLTGRQNIQYF
>NA|TRBV29-1|NA|TRBJ1-4
TGCAGCGCCTCCACAGGCAGCTATGAAAAACTGTTTTTT
CSASTGSYEKLFF
>TRBD1|TRBV28|NA|TRBJ2-1
TGTGCCAGCAGGGAGACAGGGGTCCACAATGAGCAGTTCTTC
CASRETGVHNEQFF
>TRBD1|TRBV5-1|NA|TRBJ1-1
TGCGCCAGCAGCTTGGGACAGGGAGGAACTGAAGCTTTCTTT
CASSLGQGGTEAFF
>NA|TRBV11-3|NA|TRBJ1-6
TGTGCCAGCAGCTTAGACAGTGCGGGGAACTATTCACCCCTCCACTTT
CASSLDSAGNYSPLHF
>TRBD1|TRBV28|NA|TRBJ2-1
TGTGCCAGCAGTTTATCGGACAGGGGGCGCGGGCGGTTCTTC
CASSLSDRGRGRFF
>TRBD1|TRBV6-1|few|TRBJ2-7
TGTGCCAGCAGTGCGCTAGGGGGACAGTCCTACGAGCAGTACTTC
CASSALGGQSYEQYF
>NA|TRBV4-1|few|TRBJ2-7
TGCGCCAGCAGCCAAGAGGTCGGCACAGGCTCTTTATACGAGCAGTACTTC
CASSQEVGTGSLYEQYF
>NA|TRBV10-3|NA|TRBJ1-5
TGTGCCATCAGTGAGGGATCGGACAGCCATAGCAATCAGCCCCAGCATTTT
CAISEGSDSHSNQPQHF
>TRBD2|TRBV5-4|few|TRBJ2-1
TGTGCCAGCAGCCCAGCTAGCGGGAGACACAATGAGCAGTTCTTC
CASSPASGRHNEQFF
>NA|TRBV7-9|NA|TRBJ1-3
TGTGCCAGCAGCCCTACAGGGTCTGGAAACACCATATATTTT
CASSPTGSGNTIYF
>TRBD1|TRBV5-1|once|TRBJ2-7
TGCGCCAGCAGTCTATGGGACAGCTACGAGCAGTACTTC
CASSLWDSYEQYF
>NA|TRBV19|NA|TRBJ1-2
TGTGCCAGTAGCCGGGACACTAACTATGGCTACACCTTC
CASSRDTNYGYTF
>NA|TRBV10-3|few|TRBJ1-2
TGTGCCATCAGTGAGTCTAGGGGAGGTGGCTACACCTTC
CAISESRGGGYTF
>NA|TRBV7-9|NA|TRBJ2-7
TGTGCCAGCAGCCAACACCACGAGCAGTACTTC
CASSQHHEQYF
>NA|TRBV7-3|NA|TRBJ1-1
TGTGCCAGCAGCTTAACCGGAGGAGAAATAACTGAAGCTTTCTTT
CASSLTGGEITEAFF
>NA|TRBV7-8|NA|TRBJ1-1
TGTGCCAGCAGCTTGGGGGGAAGGGGCGGCGGCTTGGGCACTGAAGCTTTCTTT
CASSLGGRGGGLGTEAFF
>TRBD1|TRBV10-2|NA|TRBJ1-2
TGCGCCAGCAGTGACACGGACAGGCTCTATGGCTACACCTTC
CASSDTDRLYGYTF